What follows are 23 T cell receptor beta chains derived from one specimen sequenced in a study of CD8+CD57+ T cells in acquired aplastic anemia. Sequencing involved patients with CD8+CD57+ cell expansion previously shown by flow cytometry. Template material for TCR beta VDJ and CDR3 profiling consisted of genomic DNA. One entry per CDR3 protein, called by TCRdb with MiXCR from the reads. This table holds approximately 80,000 distinct CDR3 sequences, approximately 70% found once. Source material: sorted CD4+, CD8+, or CD8+CD57+ T cells (not recorded which) from PBMCs. These receptor sequences come from a human donor with aplastic anemia.

V usage is TRBV15 and J usage is TRBJ1-4; D gene ambiguous. Germline CDR1 and CDR2: LNHNV and YYDKDF (reference sequence). V was shortened by 3 bases and J by 10 bases, with 18 bases between the two germline ends. The length of the CDR3 is 15 residues. The CDR3 is CATSSRQTLDRKLFF. The CDR3 DNA sequence: TGTGCCACCAGCAGCCGACAAACCTTGGATAGAAAACTGTTTTTT.

The V call is TRBV5-1, the J call TRBJ2-7, with TRBD2 identical over 7 bases. Germline loops: CDR1 SGHRS, CDR2 YFSETQ. The CDR3 consists of 14 residues. J lost 1 base, V lost 2 bases, and 3 bases had no gene match. CDR3 region: CASSFRGSSYEQYF. In DNA form, the CDR3 reads TGCGCCAGCAGCTTCCGCGGGAGTTCCTACGAGCAGTACTTC.

A remark on this clonotype: One junction end disagrees with the germline gene, perhaps due to a read error. The rearrangement links TRBV10-3 to TRBJ1-6; D unclear. From germline, CDR1 is ENHRY and CDR2 SYGVKD. The CDR3 is 14 residues long. CDR3 amino acids: CVIRNDGYNSPLHF. The DNA of the CDR3 is TGTGTCATCAGGAACGACGGGTATAATTCACCCCTCCACTTT.

The J gene is TRBJ2-7, the V gene TRBV20-1; D gene ambiguous. The germline gives CDR1 DFQATT, CDR2 SNEGSKA (reference sequence). The CDR3 covers 13 residues. V shed 6 bases and J shed 0 bases, with 12 bases lying between them. CDR3 DNA sequence: TGCAGTGCCCTGCCGGACCTCTCCTACGAGCAGTACTTC. The encoded protein is CSALPDLSYEQYF.

This clonotype was recorded once. A read error may produce the germline difference seen at one junction end. The chain couples TRBV10-3 to TRBJ1-1; D is possibly TRBD1 (5 bases). Germline V CDR1 and CDR2: ENHRY, SYGVKD. The CDR3 covers 13 residues. The CDR3 nucleotides are TGTGCCAGCAGTTACCGACGGGGACTTGAAGCTTTCTTT. This encodes CASSYRRGLEAFF.

V and J are TRBV7-2 and TRBJ2-7; 13 nucleotides match TRBD2. There are 15 residues in the CDR3. The germline V gene encodes CDR1 SGHTA and CDR2 FQGNSA. V trimming: 5 bases; J trimming: 5 bases; junction bases outside the gene matches: 6. The CDR3 loop reads CASSPPGLAGNEQYF. The CDR3, as DNA: TGTGCCAGCAGCCCCCCGGGACTAGCGGGAAACGAGCAGTACTTC. Full variable domain (rest looked up from reference TRBV7-2 and TRBJ2-7): GAGVSQSPSNKVTEKGKDVELRCDPISGHTALYWYRQSLGQGLEFLIYFQGNSAPDKSGLPSDRFSAERTGGSVSTLTIQRTQQEDSAVYLCASSPPGLAGNEQYFGPGTRLTVT.

This clonotype turned up a few times. The chain employs TRBV7-2 and TRBJ2-7, with D unresolved. V was clipped by 1 base and J by 3 bases, with 7 bases between them. The CDR3 is 13 residues long. Germline CDR1 reads SGHTA; CDR2 reads FQGNSA. The CDR3 sequence is CASSLGGVYEQYF. In DNA, the CDR3 is TGTGCCAGCAGCTTAGGTGGGGTCTACGAGCAGTACTTC.

This chain uses TRBV19 with TRBJ1-2; 9 bases map to TRBD1. The germline V gene encodes CDR1 LNHDA and CDR2 SQIVND (reference sequence). V lost 6 bases, J lost 8 bases, and 7 bases stayed unmatched. The CDR3 is made up of 13 amino acids. CDR3 protein: CASSLTGGDGYTF. Here the CDR3 DNA reads TGTGCCAGTAGCCTTACAGGGGGCGACGGCTACACCTTC.

On this clonotype itself: No conserved phenylalanine or tryptophan ends this CDR3, so it is likely a read error. The CDR3 spells CAGSLAKETQYL. Here the CDR3 DNA reads TGTGCCGGCAGCTTAGCGAAAGAGACCCAGTACCTC. This chain joins TRBV7-9 and TRBJ2-5, with a tentative D call TRBD2 (5 bases). This CDR3 has 12 amino acids. Germline V gene data show CDR1 as SEHNR and CDR2 as FQNEAQ (reference sequence).

CDR3 DNA: TGTGCCAGCAGCTTAGAGAGGTCTCCAGATACGCAGTATTTT. Its protein product is CASSLERSPDTQYF. V usage is TRBV11-2 and J usage is TRBJ2-3, with D uncertain. CDR3 length: 14 residues. V gave up 0 bases and J gave up 4 bases, with 8 bases separating them. Looked up from germline, CDR1 is SGHAT and CDR2 is FQNNGV.

This clonotype was detected many times. V usage is TRBV7-9 and J usage is TRBJ2-7, with TRBD1 identical over 7 bases. CDR1 is SEHNR and CDR2 is FQNEAQ in the germline V gene (reference sequence). The trim removed 6 bases at V and 5 bases at J, leaving 7 bases unmatched. This CDR3 has 13 amino acids. CDR3 residues: CASSPRQGHEQYF. The DNA of the CDR3 is TGTGCCAGCAGTCCTAGACAGGGTCACGAGCAGTACTTC.

V and J are TRBV19 and TRBJ1-2, with a weak D call TRBD1 (5 bases). The CDR3 loop spans 14 amino acids. Germline assignment: CDR1 LNHDA and CDR2 SQIVND (reference sequence). V dropped 9 bases and J dropped 4 bases, with 18 bases sitting between them. This chain's CDR3 is CASSTAGDPYGYTF. For the CDR3, the DNA is TGTGCCAGCTCAACAGCGGGGGACCCCTATGGCTACACCTTC.

This clonotype was seen just once. The chain combines TRBV19 with TRBJ1-5; 9 nucleotides match TRBD1. V trimming: 4 bases; J trimming: 1 base; junction bases outside the gene matches: 5. This CDR3 is built from 16 residues. Germline assignment: CDR1 LNHDA and CDR2 SQIVND (reference sequence). The CDR3 region is CASSKTGQGSNQPQHF. The CDR3 bases are TGTGCCAGTAGTAAAACGGGACAGGGAAGCAATCAGCCCCAGCATTTT.

J is TRBJ2-3 and V is TRBV15; weak D call: TRBD1 (5 bases). Trimming took 0 bases from V and 4 from J, leaving 8 bases between them. The germline CDR1 and CDR2 sequences are LNHNV and YYDKDF (reference sequence). The CDR3 is 14 residues long. CDR3 region: CATSRDRAADTQYF. The CDR3 nucleotides are TGTGCCACCAGCAGAGACAGGGCAGCAGATACGCAGTATTTT.

The V call is TRBV7-9, the J call TRBJ2-7, with TRBD1 matching 9 bases. V lost 1 base, J lost 2 bases, and 3 bases stayed unmatched. CDR1 and CDR2 from the germline V gene are SEHNR and FQNEAQ (reference sequence). The CDR3 spans 15 residues. The CDR3 DNA sequence: TGTGCCAGCAGCTTAGACAGGGGGCACACCTACGAGCAGTACTTC. This gives the protein CASSLDRGHTYEQYF.

The CDR3 DNA follows: TGTGCCAGCAGCTTAGGGTGGGGCGGGGGGTACCAAGAGACCCAGTACTTC. It yields the protein CASSLGWGGGYQETQYF. The chain combines TRBV7-2 with TRBJ2-5; 8 bases fit TRBD2. Trimming cost V 1 base and J 0 bases; bases outside gene matches: 7. Germline V CDR1 and CDR2: SGHTA, FQGNSA. CDR3 length equals 17 residues.

The chain links TRBV10-3 to TRBJ1-1, with D possibly being TRBD1 (5 bases). Trimming pared 2 bases from V and 1 base from J, leaving 11 bases between. Per the germline V gene, CDR1 is ENHRY and CDR2 is SYGVKD. The CDR3 length is 15 residues. CDR3 region: CAISEGWQGNTEAFF. Here the CDR3 DNA reads TGTGCCATCAGTGAGGGCTGGCAGGGGAACACTGAAGCTTTCTTT.

This clonotype appeared a few times. The chain has TRBV10-3 and TRBJ1-2; D is ambiguous. This CDR3 comprises 15 residues. CDR1 and CDR2 from the germline V gene are ENHRY and SYGVKD. Trimming took off 1 base at V and 5 bases at J, with 14 bases between the two ends. In nucleotides, the CDR3 is TGTGCCATCAGTGAGTTAGAGACTGGAGCATATGGCTACACCTTC. Its translation is CAISELETGAYGYTF.

The rearrangement joins TRBV29-1 to TRBJ1-1; D might be TRBD1 (5 bases). Looked up from germline, CDR1 is SQVTM and CDR2 is ANQGSEA. The V gene lost 1 base and the J gene lost 3 bases, with 15 bases spanning the gap. CDR3 length: 15 amino acids. For the CDR3, the DNA is TGCAGCGTTGAAGGGGGTGGGGGTGGGGACACTGAAGCTTTCTTT. It specifies CSVEGGGGGDTEAFF.

V and J are TRBV20-1 and TRBJ1-2; D not resolved. Germline-derived CDR1 and CDR2 are DFQATT and SNEGSKA (reference sequence). Trimming shortened V by 5 bases and J by 3 bases, and 13 bases separated the two germline ends. This CDR3 has 13 residues. CDR3 residues: CSASTAIDYGYTF. The CDR3 DNA is TGCAGTGCTTCTACAGCGATTGACTATGGCTACACCTTC.

Remarks on this clonotype: A much more abundant neighbour one base away suggests this may be a read error. The rearrangement links TRBV4-1 to TRBJ2-7; 13 bases fit TRBD2. The CDR3 totals 15 residues. After removal of 4 bases from V and 4 bases from J, the junction contained 4 bases not matched to a gene. Germline V gene sequence: CDR1 MGHRA, CDR2 YSYEKL. The DNA of the CDR3 is TGCGCCAGCAGCCCCGGGACTAGCGGGACATACGAGCAGTACTTC. Encoded protein: CASSPGTSGTYEQYF.

The chain combines TRBV7-2 with TRBJ2-7; D ambiguous. In germline, CDR1 is SGHTA, CDR2 FQGNSA. The CDR3 spans 12 residues. V was cut by 5 bases and J by 2 bases, with 7 bases left in between. The CDR3 sequence is CASSRSAYEQYF. For the CDR3, the DNA is TGTGCCAGCAGCCGCTCCGCCTACGAGCAGTACTTC.

This chain links TRBV24-1 with TRBJ2-7, with a weak D call TRBD1 (6 bases). Germline values: CDR1 KGHDR, CDR2 SFDVKD. Trimming left V 6 bases short and J 7 bases short, with 18 bases between. The CDR3 sequence is 14 residues long. In DNA, the CDR3 is TGTGCCACCAGTACTTCTTTAAGGGGGAGTGAGCAGTACTTC. Residues: CATSTSLRGSEQYF.